One sample yielded the 30 T cell receptor beta chains listed below, sequenced in a study of blood T cell repertoires in COVID-19. Produced via immunoSEQ multiplex PCR; TCRdb's table is partial and in-frame only. The table shows about 220,000 clones, with over 65% occurring only once. The sequencing sample was made of PBMCs or T cells enriched from blood (not recorded which). The receptors were sampled from a woman aged 60 to 75 who had recovered from COVID-19.

The chain has TRBV7-2 and TRBJ2-1; D is unresolved. The CDR3 has 12 amino acids. Germline CDR1 and CDR2: SGHTA and FQGNSA. V was cut by 0 bases and J by 6 bases, with 3 bases left in between. The chain's CDR3 is CASSLARNEQFF. CDR3 DNA sequence: TGTGCCAGCAGCTTAGCTCGCAATGAGCAGTTCTTC.

The V gene is TRBV4-1, the J gene TRBJ2-1; TRBD2 matches at 12 bases. Losses at the gene ends were 1 base for V and 7 bases for J; bases not matched to a gene: 5. Per the germline V gene, CDR1 is MGHRA and CDR2 is YSYEKL. The CDR3 spans 16 residues. This CDR3 reads CASSQVPSGGANEQFF. The CDR3 DNA follows: TGCGCCAGCAGCCAAGTCCCTAGCGGGGGGGCTAATGAGCAGTTCTTC.

V usage is TRBV6-2 or TRBV6-3 and J usage is TRBJ2-7; 14 bases agree with TRBD2. The CDR3 is made up of 16 amino acids. Germline CDR1 and CDR2: MNHEY and SVGEGT. V trimming: 6 bases; J trimming: 4 bases; junction bases outside the gene matches: 8. CDR3 amino acids: CASSDAGTSGGYEQYF. Written as DNA, the CDR3 is TGTGCCAGCAGCGACGCCGGGACTAGCGGGGGTTACGAGCAGTACTTC.

V and J are TRBV7-2 and TRBJ2-3, with D perhaps TRBD2 (5 bases). The V gene lost 5 bases and the J gene lost 0 bases, with 9 bases spanning the gap. The CDR3 totals 14 residues. Germline CDR1 and CDR2: SGHTA and FQGNSA. DNA of the CDR3: TGTGCCAGCAGCCGGGATACGAGCACAGATACGCAGTATTTT. This sequence encodes CASSRDTSTDTQYF.

This clone was detected only a few times. The J gene is TRBJ1-4, the V gene TRBV5-6; no firm D call. Trimming took 1 base from V and 6 from J, leaving 16 bases between them. CDR1 SGHDT and CDR2 YYEEEE come from the germline V gene. The CDR3 runs to 16 residues. CDR3 protein: CASSLPGEGKDEKLFF. CDR3 in DNA: TGTGCCAGCAGCTTGCCCGGGGAGGGAAAGGATGAAAAACTGTTTTTT.

The rearrangement uses TRBV6-7 and TRBJ1-4, with D maybe TRBD1 (6 bases). Being an ORF, TRBV6-7 has a function that is uncertain. V was trimmed by 6 bases and J by 7 bases, leaving 15 bases between them. The CDR3 is 14 residues long. This CDR3 reads CASSMGGGSEKLFF. The CDR3, as DNA: TGTGCCAGCAGCATGGGAGGGGGGAGTGAAAAACTGTTTTTT.

The chain joins TRBV11-2 to TRBJ2-1, with TRBD2 as a possible D gene (6 bases). The CDR3 length is 13 residues. The germline V gene encodes CDR1 SGHAT and CDR2 FQNNGV. V was shortened by 2 bases and J by 8 bases, with 10 bases between the two germline ends. The DNA of the CDR3 is TGTGCCAGCAGCTTATCTAGCGACGATGAGCAGTTCTTC. This sequence encodes CASSLSSDDEQFF.

V usage is TRBV6-5 and J usage is TRBJ2-1; 9 nucleotides match TRBD1. Germline V gene sequence: CDR1 MNHEY, CDR2 SVGAGI. Trimming cost V 8 bases and J 6 bases; bases outside gene matches: 2. The CDR3 covers 12 residues. The CDR3 protein is CASWDRVNEQFF. Here the CDR3 DNA reads TGTGCCAGCTGGGACAGGGTCAATGAGCAGTTCTTC.

The genes are TRBV5-1 and TRBJ2-7; TRBD1 matches at 9 bases. The junction had 6 bases not matched to a gene; V was cut back by 1 base and J by 4 bases. Germline V gene sequence: CDR1 SGHRS, CDR2 YFSETQ. The CDR3 totals 15 residues. The DNA for the CDR3 is TGCGCCAGCAGCTTGTACTCCGGGACAGGGTACGAGCAGTACTTC. It specifies CASSLYSGTGYEQYF. Filled out from reference TRBV5-1 and TRBJ2-7, the complete variable domain reads KAGVTQTPRYLIKTRGQQVTLSCSPISGHRSVSWYQQTPGQGLQFLFEYFSETQRNKGNFPGRFSGRQFSNSRSEMNVSTLELGDSALYLCASSLYSGTGYEQYFGPGTRLTVT.

The V gene is TRBV7-8, the J gene TRBJ2-3, with TRBD2 matching 15 bases. The trim removed 5 bases at V and 9 bases at J, leaving 3 bases unmatched. CDR3 length: 14 residues. CDR1 is SGHVS and CDR2 is FQNEAQ in the germline V gene. CDR3 in DNA: TGTGCCAGCAGCCCGGGACTAGCGGGGGGAACGCAGTATTTT. Translation: CASSPGLAGGTQYF.

The chain joins TRBV11-2 to TRBJ2-1; 9 positions agree with TRBD1. The CDR3 is 11 residues long. V lost 6 bases, J lost 9 bases, and 0 bases stayed unmatched. Looked up from germline, CDR1 is SGHAT and CDR2 is FQNNGV. The CDR3 here is CASRDRGEQFF. CDR3 DNA: TGTGCCAGCAGGGACAGGGGTGAGCAGTTCTTC.

This clone was picked up one time. The rearrangement joins TRBV5-1 to TRBJ2-1; tentatively, D is TRBD2 (6 bases). Trimming took off 0 bases at V and 5 bases at J, with 9 bases between the two ends. CDR1 is SGHRS, CDR2 YFSETQ, per germline. The CDR3 has 14 amino acids. The CDR3 DNA follows: TGCGCCAGCAGCTTGGTAGCGGAACACAATGAGCAGTTCTTC. Amino acids: CASSLVAEHNEQFF.

The chain links TRBV5-8 to TRBJ2-7; 9 bases line up with TRBD1. Looked up from germline, CDR1 is SGHTS and CDR2 is YDEGEE. V trimming: 5 bases; J trimming: 6 bases; junction bases outside the gene matches: 9. This CDR3 comprises 14 residues. CDR3 sequence: CASRFLQGAGEQYF. The DNA for the CDR3 is TGTGCCAGCAGGTTTCTACAGGGGGCCGGCGAGCAGTACTTC. Full variable domain (remainder filled in from reference TRBV5-8 and TRBJ2-7): EAGVTQSPTHLIKTRGQQATLRCSPISGHTSVYWYQQALGLGLQFLLWYDEGEERNRGNFPPRFSGRQFPNYSSELNVNALELEDSALYLCASRFLQGAGEQYFGPGTRLTVT.

The chain recombines TRBV15 with TRBJ1-3, with TRBD1 as a possible D gene (5 bases). The CDR3 is made up of 14 amino acids. The ends were cut back, 7 bases at V and 7 bases at J, with 17 bases in the middle. CDR1 and CDR2 from the germline V gene are LNHNV and YYDKDF (reference sequence). The CDR3 reads CATKAGGDRNTIYF. The CDR3 region has the DNA TGTGCCACCAAGGCCGGGGGGGATCGGAACACCATATATTTT.

This chain uses TRBV11-2 with TRBJ1-2; TRBD1 matches at 7 bases. CDR3 size: 14 residues. The germline V gene encodes CDR1 SGHAT and CDR2 FQNNGV. The V and J ends lost 7 bases and 7 bases, in that order; junction bases with no gene match: 12. The CDR3 protein is CASTLLDRVSGYTF. CDR3 nucleotide sequence: TGTGCCAGCACCCTCTTAGACAGGGTCTCTGGCTACACCTTC.

The chain recombines TRBV9 with TRBJ1-1, with 7 bases matching TRBD1. Germline loops: CDR1 SGDLS, CDR2 YYNGEE. The trim removed 3 bases at V and 6 bases at J, leaving 11 bases unmatched. The CDR3 loop spans 15 amino acids. CDR3 sequence (DNA): TGTGCCAGCAGCGGACCAACAGGGGTGTTCTCTGAAGCTTTCTTT. Its translation: CASSGPTGVFSEAFF. The entire variable domain, with the rest obtained from reference TRBV9 and TRBJ1-1, is as follows: DSGVTQTPKHLITATGQRVTLRCSPRSGDLSVYWYQQSLDQGLQFLIQYYNGEERAKGNILERFSAQQFPDLHSELNLSSLELGDSALYFCASSGPTGVFSEAFFGQGTRLTVV.

This clone was seen a handful of times. J is TRBJ1-3 and V is TRBV6-1; 8 bases are shared with TRBD1. The J segment lost 4 bases and the V segment lost 3 bases, leaving 2 bases of the junction unmatched. CDR1 is MNHNS and CDR2 is SASEGT in the germline V gene. CDR3 length equals 14 residues. CDR3 in amino acids: CASSETGDGNTIYF. As DNA, the CDR3 is TGTGCCAGCAGTGAGACAGGGGACGGAAACACCATATATTTT.

This chain links TRBV9 with TRBJ1-6; TRBD1 might be the D (6 bases). With 4 bases removed from V and 4 bases from J, the gap between germline ends came to 15 bases. Germline V gene sequence: CDR1 SGDLS, CDR2 YYNGEE. CDR3 length: 16 amino acids. CDR3 in amino acids: CASSSQGSPYNSPLHF. The DNA for the CDR3 is TGTGCCAGCAGCTCACAGGGATCCCCGTATAATTCACCCCTCCACTTT.

The chain has TRBV9 and TRBJ1-5; 9 bases are a match to TRBD1. CDR3 size: 15 residues. Germline V gene data show CDR1 as SGDLS and CDR2 as YYNGEE. V dropped 3 bases and J dropped 7; count of bases not matched to a gene: 8. CDR3 in amino acids: CASSGAPGQGQPQHF. As DNA, the CDR3 is TGTGCCAGCAGCGGAGCACCGGGACAGGGACAGCCCCAGCATTTT. The full variable domain, its missing parts supplied by reference TRBV9 and TRBJ1-5, is DSGVTQTPKHLITATGQRVTLRCSPRSGDLSVYWYQQSLDQGLQFLIQYYNGEERAKGNILERFSAQQFPDLHSELNLSSLELGDSALYFCASSGAPGQGQPQHFGDGTRLSIL.

The chain couples TRBV7-9 to TRBJ1-4; TRBD1 aligns across 7 bases. CDR3 length: 15 amino acids. CDR1 and CDR2 (germline): SEHNR, FQNEAQ (reference sequence). V dropped 0 bases and J dropped 2; count of bases not matched to a gene: 0. In nucleotides, the CDR3 is TGTGCCAGCAGCTTAGCGACAGGGACTAATGAAAAACTGTTTTTT. Translated, it gives CASSLATGTNEKLFF.

The DNA for the CDR3 is TGTGCCAGCAGCGTGGGGGCCTCAACTAATGAAAAACTGTTTTTT. Its translation is CASSVGASTNEKLFF. The chain has TRBV9 and TRBJ1-4; a possible D gene is TRBD1 (6 bases). With 2 bases removed from V and 0 bases from J, the gap between germline ends came to 8 bases. The CDR3 totals 15 residues. The germline CDR1 and CDR2 sequences are SGDLS and YYNGEE.

The chain recombines TRBV29-1 with TRBJ2-4, with D maybe TRBD2 (6 bases). Deletions cut 1 base from V and 6 bases from J, with 19 bases between. The CDR3 loop spans 16 amino acids. Germline V gene sequence: CDR1 SQVTM, CDR2 ANQGSEA. In DNA, the CDR3 is TGCAGCGTTGAAGGGGGCGGGACCCATGGGGGAAACATTCAGTACTTC. Amino acid sequence: CSVEGGGTHGGNIQYF.

The chain has TRBV7-8 and TRBJ1-2; possible D gene TRBD1, 6 bases. The V end was cut by 1 base, the J end by 3 bases, with 15 bases between. CDR1 is SGHVS, CDR2 FQNEAQ, per germline. This CDR3 region has 16 residues. The CDR3 loop reads CASSLEGGQGYYGYTF. DNA of the CDR3: TGTGCCAGCAGCTTAGAAGGCGGGCAGGGGTACTATGGCTACACCTTC.

This clone has a handful of counts. The V gene is TRBV3-1 (or the pseudogene TRBV3-2), the J gene TRBJ1-4; D is possibly TRBD1 (5 bases). Germline CDR1 and CDR2: LGHDT and YNNKEL (reference sequence). The CDR3 is made up of 14 amino acids. V lost 1 base, J lost 5 bases, and 8 bases lay in between. This CDR3 is CASSQGTRNEKLFF. For the CDR3, the DNA is TGTGCCAGCAGCCAAGGGACAAGAAATGAAAAACTGTTTTTT.

V gene TRBV18 combines with J gene TRBJ2-3; D perhaps matches TRBD1 (6 bases). Germline V gene sequence: CDR1 KGHSH, CDR2 LQKENI. This CDR3 is 15 amino acids long. Trimming took off 3 bases at V and 0 bases at J, with 10 bases between the two ends. The CDR3 here is CASSPGQWSTDTQYF. CDR3 nucleotides: TGTGCCAGCTCACCCGGACAGTGGAGCACAGATACGCAGTATTTT.

The V gene is TRBV2, the J gene TRBJ1-5, with a tentative D call TRBD1 (5 bases). The germline V and J ends were trimmed by 5 bases and 0 bases, with 11 bases remaining between them. Germline V lookup: CDR1 SNHLY, CDR2 FYNNEI. The CDR3 runs to 15 residues. The CDR3 bases are TGTGCCAGCAGTCAGACAGCCTATAGCAATCAGCCCCAGCATTTT. Translating gives CASSQTAYSNQPQHF.

In regard to this clone: The junction differs from germline at one of its ends, possibly a read error. The chain has TRBV2 and TRBJ2-7; weak D call: TRBD2 (6 bases). From germline, CDR1 is SNHLY and CDR2 FYNNEI. The CDR3 runs to 12 residues. The CDR3 coding sequence is TGTGCCAGCACCGCCGATGGGGGGACCAACAATTTC. Amino acids: CASTADGGTNNF.

This rearrangement joins TRBV9 to TRBJ1-4, with D possibly being TRBD1 (6 bases). Germline lookup yields CDR1 SGDLS and CDR2 YYNGEE. Trimming stripped 0 bases from V and 8 bases from J, with 17 bases between. The CDR3 loop spans 16 amino acids. CDR3 DNA sequence: TGTGCCAGCAGCGTAGGGGCGGGAGGGGGAAACGAAAAACTGTTTTTT. As protein: CASSVGAGGGNEKLFF.

The V call is TRBV15, the J call TRBJ2-7, with a weak D call TRBD2 (5 bases). The germline CDR1 and CDR2 sequences are LNHNV and YYDKDF (reference sequence). CDR3 length equals 14 residues. Trimming cost V 3 bases and J 4 bases, with 13 bases left between them. The CDR3 here is CATSRTTGKYEQYF. The CDR3, as DNA: TGTGCCACCAGCAGGACTACCGGAAAATACGAGCAGTACTTC. Full variable domain (outside the CDR3, taken from reference TRBV15 and TRBJ2-7): DAMVIQNPRYQVTQFGKPVTLSCSQTLNHNVMYWYQQKSSQAPKLLFHYYDKDFNNEADTPDNFQSRRPNTSFCFLDIRSPGLGDTAMYLCATSRTTGKYEQYFGPGTRLTVT.

V is TRBV6-5 and J is TRBJ1-2, with 9 positions matching TRBD1. The CDR3 runs 15 residues. V lost 8 bases to trimming and J lost 4 bases; unmatched junction nucleotides: 11. Germline CDR1 MNHEY, CDR2 SVGAGI. The CDR3 sequence: CASSERDREVYGYTF. In nucleotides, the CDR3 is TGTGCCAGCTCAGAGAGGGACAGGGAGGTCTATGGCTACACCTTC.